Here is one T cell receptor (beta chain) with its context. Its antigen remains unidentified. The germline gives CDR1 SGHAT, CDR2 FQNNGV. The CDR3 is 14 amino acids. The germline V and J ends were trimmed by 5 bases and 5 bases, with 14 bases remaining between them. The sample comes from a study of CD8 T cells in ankylosing spondylitis. A single record per CDR3 protein comes from TCRdb applying MiXCR to the 5' RACE reads. Among approximately 100,000 distinct CDR3 sequences listed, about 24% were seen once. Findings and limits, study-wide: Made up of eight highly homologous variants, a TCR beta motif appeared characteristic of ankylosing spondylitis blood.

Sequenced input: synovial fluid, either unsorted or a sorted T cell fraction (not recorded which). This sequence originates from a male donor with ankylosing spondylitis. V is TRBV11-2 and J is TRBJ2-3; D is perhaps TRBD1 (6 bases). CDR3: CASSAMGAGDTQYF. CDR3 DNA sequence: TGTGCCAGCAGCGCTATGGGGGCTGGAGATACGCAGTATTTT.